The sequence of this T cell receptor (beta chain) was determined in a study of shared clonotypes between healthy human individuals. Whole-study findings and limits: Sequencing depth was expected to influence donor clonotype sharing.

CDR3 length: 15 residues. CDR1 and CDR2 from the germline V gene are MNHEY and SVGAGI. V lost 2 bases, J lost 1 base, and 11 bases lay in between. Running of the assay took place at deep level. Per sorted-subset replicate PCR, input was 150 to 250 ng DNA, representing around 29,000 T cell genomes. Measured with immunoSEQ multiplex PCR; TCRdb has only the in-frame clones, and not every one. The sample lists a few million clones; approximately 92% were seen once. On this clone itself: Its specificity is unknown.

CD45RO-negative, CCR7-positively selected cells formed the naive CD8 fraction, excluding terminally differentiated effector memory CD45RA+ cells. The chain has TRBV6-5 and TRBJ1-1; weak D call: TRBD1 (5 bases). Sequencing was carried out using naive CD8+ T cells from PBMCs. This TCR was sampled from a man aged 18 to 29 in good health. Some clones in this sample may be carry-over from other donors' samples. The DNA for the CDR3 is TGTGCCAGCAGTTACAGTTTTGGGGGGAACACTGAAGCTTTCTTT. Translated: CASSYSFGGNTEAFF.